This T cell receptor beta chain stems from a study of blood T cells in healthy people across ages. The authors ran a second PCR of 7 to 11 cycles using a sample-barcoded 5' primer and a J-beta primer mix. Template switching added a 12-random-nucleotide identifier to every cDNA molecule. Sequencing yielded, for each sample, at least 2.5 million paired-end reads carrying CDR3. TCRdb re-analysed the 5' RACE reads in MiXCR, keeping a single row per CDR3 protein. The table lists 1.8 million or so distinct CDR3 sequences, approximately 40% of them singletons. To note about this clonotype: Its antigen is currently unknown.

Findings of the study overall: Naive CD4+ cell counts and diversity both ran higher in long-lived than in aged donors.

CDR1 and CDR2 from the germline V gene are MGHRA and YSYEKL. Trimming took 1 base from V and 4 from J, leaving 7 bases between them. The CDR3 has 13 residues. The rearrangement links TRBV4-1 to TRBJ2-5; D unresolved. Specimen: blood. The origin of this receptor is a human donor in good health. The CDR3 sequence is CASSQVWRETQYF. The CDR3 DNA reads TGCGCCAGCAGCCAAGTCTGGCGAGAGACCCAGTACTTC.